These T cell receptor beta chains were read from a single sample in a study of early T cells in non-severe SARS-CoV-2 infection. Via MiXCR, TCRdb re-called the 5' RACE reads, giving one row per CDR3 protein. The sample lists some 80,000 distinct CDR3 sequences, roughly 15% occurring once. Sequenced sample: whole blood. These receptors all come from an adult who was a healthcare worker with PCR-confirmed SARS-CoV-2 infection or an uninfected control (not recorded which). Both conserved end residues are part of each CDR3. Fields, in order: D gene, J gene, V gene, clone size, CDR3 DNA, CDR3 protein. The D gene is left open where the match is weak. Only some rows state a clone size, as once, few, many or a class for expanded clones.

TRBD2 | TRBJ2-1 | TRBV9 | NA | TGTGCCAGCAGCGCCGACCCGGGAGCGGGGGGGCGAAATGAGCAGTTCTTC | CASSADPGAGGRNEQFF
NA | TRBJ2-7 | TRBV5-4 | few | TGTGCCAGCACTTCAGGGGTTGGATACGAGCAGTACTTC | CASTSGVGYEQYF
NA | TRBJ2-3 | TRBV11-2 | NA | TGTGCCAGCAGCTCCCCCGCTTTCGTGGGGGGTACAGATACGCAGTATTTT | CASSSPAFVGGTDTQYF
NA | TRBJ1-1 | TRBV18 | many | TGTGCCAGCTCACCAGGGATAGGCACTGAAGCTTTCTTT | CASSPGIGTEAFF
TRBD1 | TRBJ2-7 | TRBV23-1 | NA | TGCGCCAGCGGCCCTGACAGGGGTCTCCACTACGAGCAGTACTTC | CASGPDRGLHYEQYF
NA | TRBJ1-6 | TRBV20-1 | few | TGCAGTGCTAGAGACCGACTGAATAATTCACCCCTCCACTTT | CSARDRLNNSPLHF
NA | TRBJ1-1 | TRBV29-1 | NA | TGCAGCGCTAGCAATAACTGGGAGCAGGGTGGACCCGAAGCTTTCTTT | CSASNNWEQGGPEAFF
TRBD2 | TRBJ2-3 | TRBV20-1 | NA | TGCAGTGCTAGAGAGGGGAGGGGCACAGATACGCAGTATTTT | CSAREGRGTDTQYF
NA | TRBJ1-5 | TRBV6-5 | NA | TGTGCCAGCAGTCCCATCCCCGGGACAATAACGGGCAATCAGCCCCAGCATTTT | CASSPIPGTITGNQPQHF
NA | TRBJ2-3 | TRBV20-1 | NA | TGCAGTGCGCCCGGGCAGGGAAGCACAGATACGCAGTATTTT | CSAPGQGSTDTQYF
NA | TRBJ2-4 | TRBV6-1 | NA | TGTGCCAGCAGTGAATCGGACATTCAGTACTTC | CASSESDIQYF
TRBD1 | TRBJ1-6 | TRBV27 | NA | TGTGCCAGCAGTTTCGGGGGGACAGGCTACACCTATAATTCACCCCTCCACTTT | CASSFGGTGYTYNSPLHF
NA | TRBJ2-1 | TRBV24-1 | few | TGTGCCACCAGTGATTTGCAACCGCACCCCCCCTACAATGAGCAGTTCTTC | CATSDLQPHPPYNEQFF
NA | TRBJ1-1 | TRBV12-3/TRBV12-4 | few | TGTGCCAGCAGTTTATACCCTTCCACTGACAGGCTGAACACTGAAGCTTTCTTT | CASSLYPSTDRLNTEAFF
NA | TRBJ2-1 | TRBV7-7 | NA | TGTGCTAGCAGCTTAGGAGGGACCACGCGCAATGAGCAGTTCTTC | CASSLGGTTRNEQFF
TRBD2 | TRBJ2-1 | TRBV20-1 | many | TGCAGTGCTAGACCTGGGACTAGCGGGGGGGTAGAGCAGTTCTTC | CSARPGTSGGVEQFF
NA | TRBJ2-7 | TRBV7-2 | few | TGTGCCAGCAGCTTTACCGGGACATGGTCCTACGAGCAGTACTTC | CASSFTGTWSYEQYF
TRBD2 | TRBJ2-7 | TRBV11-2 | few | TGTGCCAGCAGCTTTGGCCTAGCGGGGACCTACGAGCAGTACTTC | CASSFGLAGTYEQYF
NA | TRBJ2-3 | TRBV7-9 | NA | TGTGCCAGCAGCCCCTCAGGGAGAGGCACAGATACGCAGTATTTT | CASSPSGRGTDTQYF
TRBD1 | TRBJ2-4 | TRBV3-1 | many | TGTGCCAGCAGCACCCGGGACAGGAGGCTTAACATTCAGTACTTC | CASSTRDRRLNIQYF
TRBD1 | TRBJ1-4 | TRBV7-9 | NA | TGTGCCAGCAGCCCACCAAGCAGGGGGGAAAAACTGTTTTTT | CASSPPSRGEKLFF
NA | TRBJ2-3 | TRBV24-1 | many | TGTGCCACCAGTGAAACCGGGACAAGCACAGATACGCAGTATTTT | CATSETGTSTDTQYF
NA | TRBJ1-6 | TRBV7-3 | few | TGTGCCAGCAGCCTCCTCGGACAAGATAATTCACCCCTCCACTTT | CASSLLGQDNSPLHF
NA | TRBJ2-4 | TRBV18 | NA | TGTGCCAGCTCACCGAATATAGGAATCAAAAACATTCAGTACTTC | CASSPNIGIKNIQYF
NA | TRBJ1-2 | TRBV18 | many | TGTGCCAGCTCGCACGGGGCAGGTCCTAACTATGGCTACACCTTC | CASSHGAGPNYGYTF
NA | TRBJ1-1 | TRBV12-3/TRBV12-4 | NA | TGTGCCAGCAGCCTATGGGAAGGGGCTACTATTGAAGCTTTCTTT | CASSLWEGATIEAFF
NA | TRBJ2-5 | TRBV11-2 | many | TGTGCCAGCAGCTTAGATCTGGACATTGAGACCCAGTACTTC | CASSLDLDIETQYF
TRBD1 | TRBJ1-6 | TRBV10-3 | many | TGTGCCACCCGACCACGTCCCCAAACACTTACAGGGCAGGGGGATTCACCCCTCCACTTT | CATRPRPQTLTGQGDSPLHF
NA | TRBJ2-1 | TRBV20-1 | few | TGCAGTGCTGGCCCGGACGGCTCGGGGTACAATGAGCAGTTCTTC | CSAGPDGSGYNEQFF
NA | TRBJ2-3 | TRBV6-2/TRBV6-3 | NA | TGTGCCAGCAGTCCCAGAGAGAGCACAGATACGCAGTATTTT | CASSPRESTDTQYF
TRBD1 | TRBJ1-1 | TRBV6-5 | few | TGTGCCAGCAGTTCTGACAGGGGGCGCGTCACTGAAGCTTTCTTT | CASSSDRGRVTEAFF
NA | TRBJ1-1 | TRBV29-1 | few | TGCAGCGTTGTCGACAGGAACACTGAAGCTTTCTTT | CSVVDRNTEAFF
NA | TRBJ2-3 | TRBV7-6 | many | TGTGCCAGCAGCCCCCTAAGAGCAGATACGCAGTATTTT | CASSPLRADTQYF
NA | TRBJ1-1 | TRBV6-1 | few | TGTGCCAGCAGTCTCGCCTATACTGAAGCTTTCTTT | CASSLAYTEAFF
NA | TRBJ1-5 | TRBV7-2 | few | TGTGCCAGCAGCGCGATGAGCAATCAGCCCCAGCATTTT | CASSAMSNQPQHF
TRBD2 | TRBJ2-2 | TRBV20-1 | NA | TGCAGTGCCCAGGGACTAGCTGTCGGGGAGCTGTTTTTT | CSAQGLAVGELFF
TRBD1 | TRBJ2-7 | TRBV20-1 | NA | TGCAGTGCTGGCAAACCGGGACAGGGGGCAGGGGAGCAGTACTTC | CSAGKPGQGAGEQYF
NA | TRBJ1-6 | TRBV5-1 | few | TGCGCCAGCACTGAAGAAGGCTATAATTCACCCCTCCACTTT | CASTEEGYNSPLHF
NA | TRBJ2-1 | TRBV27 | NA | TGTGCCAACCGATTTGGAGGGGTGAACTACAATGAGCAGTTCTTC | CANRFGGVNYNEQFF
TRBD1 | TRBJ1-2 | TRBV12-3/TRBV12-4 | NA | TGTGCCAGCAGGGGCTCGGACAGGGTACACTTC | CASRGSDRVHF
NA | TRBJ1-4 | TRBV7-7 | many | TGTGCTAGCAGCGTAGGGACGGCTAATGAAAAACTGTTTTTT | CASSVGTANEKLFF
NA | TRBJ1-2 | TRBV19 | many | TGTGCCAGTAGTCGGGGGAGTTACGTGGAAGGCTACACCTTC | CASSRGSYVEGYTF
TRBD2 | TRBJ2-5 | TRBV25-1 | many | TGTGCCAGCAGTGAATATGGGGGGGGAAAGGAGACCCAGTACTTC | CASSEYGGGKETQYF
TRBD2 | TRBJ2-2 | TRBV7-9 | many | TGTGCCAGCAGCCCGGGAGGGCTACCTTCGAACACCGGGGAGCTGTTTTTT | CASSPGGLPSNTGELFF
NA | TRBJ2-1 | TRBV7-2 | once | TGTGCCAGCAGCTGGGACTCAGGAGAGCAGTTCTTC | CASSWDSGEQFF
TRBD1 | TRBJ2-7 | TRBV29-1 | NA | TGCAGCGTTGAAGGTGGGACAGGGTTTCCCTACGAGCAGTACTTC | CSVEGGTGFPYEQYF
NA | TRBJ2-7 | TRBV27 | many | TGTGCCAGCCGGAGTGGGAGCCTCTACTACGAGCAGTACTTC | CASRSGSLYYEQYF
TRBD2 | TRBJ2-3 | TRBV20-1 | many | TGCAGTGCTAGACCCGGGGGGGCCCCAGATACGCAGTATTTT | CSARPGGAPDTQYF
NA | TRBJ2-1 | TRBV12-3/TRBV12-4 | many | TGTGCCAGCAGTTTGCCAGAGTGGAGTAGGGGGCAGTTCTTC | CASSLPEWSRGQFF
NA | TRBJ1-5 | TRBV6-5 | NA | TGTGCCAGCAGGGTCGGCGGGGCTAGCAATCAGCCCCAGCATTTT | CASRVGGASNQPQHF
NA | TRBJ2-5 | TRBV14 | many | TGTGCCAGCAGCCACCGAACAGGGATCGAGACCCAGTACTTC | CASSHRTGIETQYF
NA | TRBJ2-1 | TRBV3-1 | NA | TGTGCCAGCAGCCAAGACGGGGTAGGTGAGCAGTTCTTC | CASSQDGVGEQFF
NA | TRBJ1-1 | TRBV7-8 | many | TGTGCCAGCAGCTTAGGACAGACCTGGAACACTGAAGCTTTCTTT | CASSLGQTWNTEAFF
NA | TRBJ1-1 | TRBV6-1 | NA | TGTGCCAGCAGTCGATGGGTCGCCACTGAAGCTTTCTTT | CASSRWVATEAFF
NA | TRBJ2-7 | TRBV6-2/TRBV6-3 | many | TGTGCCAGCAGTTACCCCAACTCCTACGAGCAGTACTTC | CASSYPNSYEQYF
NA | TRBJ1-1 | TRBV6-5 | many | TGTGCCAGCAGCGAAGGACAGTTCATGAACACTGAAGCTTTCTTT | CASSEGQFMNTEAFF
TRBD2 | TRBJ2-1 | TRBV28 | NA | TGTGCCAGCACCCGACTAGCGGGGGCCGACAATGAGCAGTTCTTC | CASTRLAGADNEQFF
NA | TRBJ2-7 | TRBV11-2 | NA | TGTGCCAGCAGCACCCCATGGTACGAGCAGTACTTC | CASSTPWYEQYF
NA | TRBJ2-3 | TRBV12-3/TRBV12-4 | few | TGTGCCAGCAGCAAAACCGGGACTCCCACAGATACGCAGTATTTT | CASSKTGTPTDTQYF